This T cell receptor beta chain was recovered during a study of technical replicates of blood from a handful of donors. TCRdb's table, derived via immunoSEQ multiplex PCR, lists solely in-frame clones and lacks some. The repertoire has about 53,000 clones, roughly 86% of them found once; the top ten carry approximately 5.4%. There are 15 residues in the CDR3. CDR1 is MNHEY and CDR2 is SVGAGI in the germline V gene. Trimming left V 7 bases short and J 3 bases short, with 16 bases between. The sequence derives from a human donor in good health. Some clones in this sample may be carry-over from other donors' samples. The sequencing input was PBMCs. V usage is TRBV6-5 and J usage is TRBJ2-4, with D possibly being TRBD1 (6 bases). In nucleotides, the CDR3 is TGTGCCAGCACCCCCGCAGGGGCAGGCAAAAACATTCAGTACTTC. Amino acids: CASTPAGAGKNIQYF.